This TCR beta chain came from a study of cytomegalovirus exposure and HLA in healthy donors. Study conclusions and caveats: Testing in vitro showed a few CMV-associated chains specific for CMV antigens. The later analysis indicated that the majority of CMV-associated TCR beta chains appeared HLA-restricted. Researchers reported in a later analysis that a missense DCLRE1C variant was tied to TCR beta V- and J-gene trimming.

Concerning this clone: Its specificity is unknown.

A multiplex PCR was run with 60 Vbeta primers and 13 Jbeta primers. This table comes from immunoSEQ multiplex PCR, and its TCRdb copy is limited to in-frame clones, with some not included. Of 40,000 to 55,000 clones detected, roughly 80% appear once; the ten largest clones hold 8% to 8.5%. The sample consisted of PBMCs. The receptor was derived from a man between 25 and 39 years old in good health and CMV-seropositive.

Here the CDR3 reads CSVDDREKLFF. The CDR3 region has the DNA TGCAGCGTGGACGACAGAGAAAAACTGTTTTTT. This chain joins TRBV29-1 and TRBJ1-4, with D possibly TRBD1 on 5 matching bases. Trimming took off 6 bases at V and 8 bases at J, with 10 bases between the two ends. The CDR3 is made up of 11 amino acids. Germline V CDR1 and CDR2: SQVTM, ANQGSEA.